Each of the 28 T cell receptor beta chains below was sequenced from the same sample in a study of vaccination and CD4 T cells after COVID-19. These receptors' targets are unknown. As to treatment: approximately nine-day PBMC culture with coronavirus spike peptide pools or control peptides (ViraFEST assay). Cultured CD4+ T-cell DNA underwent Oncomine TCR Beta short-read sequencing. TCRdb ran MiXCR on the PCR reads and lists one entry per CDR3 protein. This table holds 15,000 to 17,000 distinct CDR3 sequences, 40% to 60% found once. This sample comprised CD4+ T cells from blood, cultured in vitro, obtained before SARS-CoV-2 vaccination. Source of these receptors: a human donor who had recovered from COVID-19.

There are a few counts of this clonotype. V is TRBV12-3 or TRBV12-4 and J is TRBJ2-5; perhaps TRBD2 as D (6 bases). V lost 5 bases, J lost 2 bases, and 12 bases lay in between. This CDR3 spans 14 amino acids. The CDR3: CASSPQGLQETQYF. CDR3 bases: TGTGCCAGCAGTCCTCAGGGACTTCAAGAGACCCAGTACTTC.

This rearrangement joins TRBV5-1 to TRBJ2-7; TRBD2 aligns across 10 bases. The V segment lost 1 base and the J segment 5 bases; nucleotides outside the gene matches: 6. The CDR3 is 15 amino acids. In germline, CDR1 is SGHRS, CDR2 YFSETQ. CDR3 amino acids: CASSLLAGDGNEQYF. The CDR3 bases are TGCGCCAGCAGCTTGCTAGCGGGAGATGGAAACGAGCAGTACTTC.

The sample holds a few counts of this clonotype. This chain joins TRBV19 and TRBJ2-3; no reliable D call. This CDR3 has 14 residues. Germline V CDR1 and CDR2: LNHDA, SQIVND (reference sequence). V lost 5 bases to trimming and J lost 0 bases, with 9 bases between them. CDR3 in amino acids: CASSPVSSTDTQYF. The CDR3, as DNA: TGTGCCAGTAGTCCCGTCTCGAGCACAGATACGCAGTATTTT.

The rearrangement joins TRBV6-1 to TRBJ2-1; possibly TRBD2 for D (6 bases). V gave up 8 bases and J gave up 6 bases, with 14 bases separating them. Germline CDR1 MNHNS, CDR2 SASEGT. CDR3 size: 13 residues. Here the CDR3 DNA reads TGTGCCAGCTGGAGGGCCCAGCCCAATGAGCAGTTCTTC. This translates into CASWRAQPNEQFF.

The rearrangement links TRBV7-6 to TRBJ2-3; no reliable D call. The V gene lost 4 bases and the J gene lost 6 bases, with 8 bases spanning the gap. The V gene's germline CDR1 is SGHVS and CDR2 FNYEAQ. This CDR3 has 12 residues. The CDR3 is CASSSTMDTQYF. In DNA, the CDR3 is TGTGCCAGCAGCTCCACTATGGATACGCAGTATTTT.

This clonotype is medium-sized (0.01 to 0.1%) in the sample. The chain is built from TRBV6-2 or TRBV6-3 and TRBJ1-1, with a possible D match to TRBD1 (5 bases). Germline assignment: CDR1 MNHEY and CDR2 SVGEGT. V gave up 0 bases and J gave up 3 bases, with 11 bases separating them. This CDR3 region has 15 residues. The CDR3 sequence is CASSYSLGGDTEAFF. CDR3 nucleotide sequence: TGTGCCAGCAGTTACTCGCTCGGGGGGGACACTGAAGCTTTCTTT.

This clonotype turned up a few times. The chain has TRBV12-3 or TRBV12-4 and TRBJ2-5; TRBD1 agrees at 10 bases. The ends lost 7 bases at V and 5 bases at J; junction bases unmatched: 7. This CDR3 has 14 amino acids. The DNA for the CDR3 is TGTGCCAGCACCTGGGGGACAGGGGACGAGACCCAGTACTTC. It encodes CASTWGTGDETQYF.

The rearrangement joins TRBV20-1 to TRBJ2-3, with TRBD2 matching 8 bases. V was pared by 6 bases and J by 1 base, with 12 bases of the junction left unmatched. The CDR3 is 16 amino acids. Germline values: CDR1 DFQATT, CDR2 SNEGSKA (reference sequence). The CDR3 nucleotides are TGCAGTGCCCGGCCGGGACTAGTTGCCGGCACAGATACGCAGTATTTT. Translated, it gives CSARPGLVAGTDTQYF.

CDR3 residues: CARGDRGTYGYTF. Here the CDR3 DNA reads TGTGCCAGGGGGGACAGGGGGACCTATGGCTACACCTTC. The chain employs TRBV6-1 and TRBJ1-2; 11 positions agree with TRBD1. Losses at the gene ends were 9 bases for V and 4 bases for J; bases not matched to a gene: 4. Germline V gene lookup returns CDR1 MNHNS and CDR2 SASEGT. The CDR3 is 13 amino acids.

The rearrangement joins TRBV7-8 to TRBJ1-2; D might be TRBD1 (6 bases). From germline, CDR1 is SGHVS and CDR2 FQNEAQ. The CDR3 is made up of 15 amino acids. Trimming took off 5 bases at V and 0 bases at J, with 13 bases between the two ends. Here the CDR3 reads CASSPRTVTNYGYTF. As DNA, the CDR3 is TGTGCCAGCAGCCCTAGGACAGTGACTAACTATGGCTACACCTTC.

This clonotype appeared once. The rearrangement links TRBV6-4 to TRBJ2-5, with 9 nucleotides matching TRBD2. The CDR3 sequence is 16 residues long. V was pared by 11 bases and J by 5 bases, with 18 bases of the junction left unmatched. Germline CDR1 is MRHNA and CDR2 is SNTAGT. The CDR3 is CASLGPSGVRGETQYF. The CDR3 DNA sequence: TGTGCCTCCCTGGGACCTAGCGGGGTCCGGGGGGAGACCCAGTACTTC.

This chain connects TRBV12-3 or TRBV12-4 to TRBJ2-5, with D perhaps matching TRBD2 (6 bases). The CDR3 runs 14 residues. Trimming pared 2 bases from V and 1 base from J, leaving 8 bases between. DNA for the CDR3: TGTGCCAGCAGTTTAATGACTAGCCAAGAGACCCAGTACTTC. Protein sequence: CASSLMTSQETQYF.

The rearrangement links TRBV20-1 to TRBJ2-4; a weak D match, TRBD2 (5 bases). The ends were cut back, 5 bases at V and 0 bases at J, with 14 bases in the middle. This CDR3 region has 15 residues. Per the germline V gene, CDR1 is DFQATT and CDR2 is SNEGSKA (reference sequence). The CDR3 protein is CSAGILGLAKNIQYF. CDR3 coding DNA: TGCAGTGCTGGAATCCTCGGACTAGCCAAAAACATTCAGTACTTC.

The table lists this clonotype with a few counts. The rearrangement uses TRBV20-1 and TRBJ2-3; TRBD2 matches 7 bases. The V segment lost 0 bases and the J segment 5 bases; nucleotides outside the gene matches: 5. Germline CDR1 DFQATT, CDR2 SNEGSKA (reference sequence). There are 14 residues in the CDR3. The CDR3 loop is CSAREGGSGDTQYF. The CDR3, as DNA: TGCAGTGCTAGAGAGGGGGGGAGCGGAGATACGCAGTATTTT.

CDR3 amino acids: CASSPGNGLHNEQFF. The CDR3 DNA sequence: TGTGCCAGCTCACCTGGGAATGGATTACACAATGAGCAGTTCTTC. This chain uses TRBV18 with TRBJ2-1; D unclear. The CDR3 length is 15 residues. V lost 3 bases to trimming and J lost 5 bases, with 14 bases between them. Germline CDR1 reads KGHSH; CDR2 reads LQKENI.

The V and J genes are TRBV12-3 or TRBV12-4 and TRBJ1-4, with D possibly TRBD1 on 6 matching bases. This CDR3 region has 14 residues. Between the trimmed V and J ends, which lost 3 bases and 5 bases, there was a span of 10 bases. The DNA for the CDR3 is TGTGCCAGCAGTTTTTCCAGGGGAAATGAAAAACTGTTTTTT. Protein product: CASSFSRGNEKLFF.

The chain links TRBV10-3 to TRBJ2-1; a weak D match, TRBD2 (5 bases). Germline lookup yields CDR1 ENHRY and CDR2 SYGVKD. V dropped 2 bases and J dropped 0 bases, with 11 bases sitting between them. This CDR3 is 16 amino acids long. This CDR3 is CAISERTVSSYNEQFF. CDR3 in DNA: TGTGCCATCAGTGAGAGGACTGTTAGCTCCTACAATGAGCAGTTCTTC.

This clonotype occurred once. The chain combines TRBV5-8 with TRBJ2-7; D remains ambiguous. V was trimmed by 1 base and J by 6 bases, leaving 5 bases between them. Per germline, CDR1 SGHTS and CDR2 YDEGEE. This CDR3 comprises 11 residues. Here the CDR3 reads CASSLISEQYF. CDR3 sequence (DNA): TGTGCCAGCAGCTTGATTTCCGAGCAGTACTTC.

The chain combines TRBV5-4 with TRBJ2-3; 10 positions agree with TRBD1. J lost 3 bases, V lost 1 base, and 5 bases had no gene match. CDR3 length: 16 residues. CDR1 SGHNT and CDR2 YYREEE come from the germline V gene (reference sequence). The DNA for the CDR3 is TGTGCCAGCAGCTTGCGGACAGGGGGGGCTACAGATACGCAGTATTTT. This sequence encodes CASSLRTGGATDTQYF.

The chain is built from TRBV19 and TRBJ1-5, with D possibly being TRBD1 (6 bases). V lost 6 bases and J 2 bases, leaving 20 bases between the germline ends. Germline values: CDR1 LNHDA, CDR2 SQIVND (reference sequence). The CDR3 is made up of 17 amino acids. The CDR3 DNA is TGTGCCAGTAGAACTGGTTTTCGGGCAGGGGGCAATCAGCCCCAGCATTTT. Residues: CASRTGFRAGGNQPQHF.

The sample holds a few counts of this clonotype. The CDR3 reads CSARVAGEVDEQFF. The DNA of the CDR3 is TGCAGTGCTAGGGTAGCGGGAGAGGTAGATGAGCAGTTCTTC. The V and J genes are TRBV20-1 and TRBJ2-1; 9 positions match TRBD2. In germline, CDR1 is DFQATT, CDR2 SNEGSKA (reference sequence). The CDR3 totals 14 residues. V shed 3 bases and J 8 bases; nucleotides not matched to a gene: 8.

This chain uses TRBV10-3 with TRBJ1-1; TRBD1 aligns across 7 bases. The CDR3 loop spans 15 amino acids. V lost 4 bases, J lost 4 bases, and 9 bases stayed unmatched. Per germline, CDR1 ENHRY and CDR2 SYGVKD. The CDR3 reads CAISGVTRGRTEAFF. Here the CDR3 DNA reads TGTGCCATCAGTGGAGTCACAAGGGGGCGCACTGAAGCTTTCTTT.

This clonotype was recorded a few times. V is TRBV20-1 and J is TRBJ2-7; D possibly corresponds to TRBD2 (6 bases). The CDR3 consists of 16 residues. CDR1 is DFQATT, CDR2 SNEGSKA, per germline (reference sequence). Trimming removed 0 bases at V and 3 bases at J, with 18 bases between. The CDR3 DNA reads TGCAGTGCTAGAGACTCGGCGGGACCAAGATTCTACGAGCAGTACTTC. This gives the protein CSARDSAGPRFYEQYF.

The chain couples TRBV21-1 to TRBJ2-6. TRBV21-1 is flagged as a pseudogene. CDR3 length: 17 amino acids. Written as DNA, the CDR3 is TGTGCCAGCAGCAGGTGTCAGGTCCGCTCTGGGGCCAACGTCCTGACTTTC. The encoded protein is CASSRCQVRSGANVLTF.

The rearrangement links TRBV27 to TRBJ2-1, with 9 bases lining up with TRBD2. Germline V lookup: CDR1 MNHEY, CDR2 SMNVEV (reference sequence). Germline trimming cut 5 bases from V and 8 bases from J; bases unmatched to any gene: 16. The CDR3 contains 17 residues. The CDR3 loop reads CASSRKVAGEPRDEQFF. DNA of the CDR3: TGTGCCAGCAGTCGAAAAGTAGCGGGAGAACCTCGGGATGAGCAGTTCTTC.

This rearrangement joins TRBV6-1 to TRBJ2-2; D is ambiguous. The V end lost 6 bases, the J end lost 8 bases, and 10 bases lay between the germline ends. This CDR3 has 12 amino acids. Per the germline V gene, CDR1 is MNHNS and CDR2 is SASEGT. DNA of the CDR3: TGTGCCAGCAGCCCGGAAGGGGGGGAGCTGTTTTTT. Amino acids: CASSPEGGELFF.

The V gene is TRBV29-1, the J gene TRBJ1-5; a weak D match, TRBD1 (6 bases). Trimming stripped 5 bases from V and 10 bases from J, with 18 bases between. Looked up from germline, CDR1 is SQVTM and CDR2 is ANQGSEA. The CDR3 is 13 amino acids. CDR3 coding DNA: TGCAGCGTTCCTGACAGGCCCCTTGACCCCCAGCATTTT. This sequence encodes CSVPDRPLDPQHF.

This clonotype turned up a few times. The V call is TRBV20-1, the J call TRBJ2-3; D not certain. This CDR3 has 13 amino acids. Germline assignment: CDR1 DFQATT and CDR2 SNEGSKA (reference sequence). Trimming left V 8 bases short and J 2 bases short, with 14 bases between. The CDR3 nucleotides read TGCAGTCCCCCGGGTCTATTCACAGATACGCAGTATTTT. This encodes CSPPGLFTDTQYF.